The 28 T cell receptor beta chains below all came from one sample that was sequenced in a study of T cells in Graves' hyperthyroidism and ophthalmopathy. RNA transcripts gave rise to amplified TCR beta CDR3 regions. TCR CDR3 underwent first-round RT-PCR with the HTBI primer set. TCRdb processed the multiplex PCR reads anew with MiXCR; each CDR3 protein has one entry. Here the sample spans about 290,000 distinct CDR3 sequences, 10% to 15% being singletons. The sequencing sample was made of blood. These receptors were taken from a woman aged 25-40 years with Graves' hyperthyroidism that later progressed to Graves' ophthalmopathy.

This clonotype was observed many times. The gene calls are TRBV20-1 and TRBJ2-5, with a possible D match to TRBD2 (6 bases). Germline V lookup: CDR1 DFQATT, CDR2 SNEGSKA (reference sequence). Between the trimmed V and J ends, which lost 2 bases and 6 bases, there was a span of 16 bases. This CDR3 has 14 amino acids. The CDR3, as DNA: TGCAGTGCTAGACCCGAGGAGCGGGCGAAGACCCAGTACTTC. Amino acid sequence: CSARPEERAKTQYF.

This clonotype was recorded many times. The chain links TRBV9 to TRBJ2-5, with D hard to call. The CDR3 loop spans 12 amino acids. Per germline, CDR1 SGDLS and CDR2 YYNGEE. V lost 1 base, J lost 5 bases, and 6 bases lay in between. This CDR3 reads CASSVSGETQYF. DNA of the CDR3: TGTGCCAGCAGCGTATCGGGTGAGACCCAGTACTTC.

This clonotype has only a few counts. The chain is built from TRBV30 and TRBJ2-5; D may be TRBD2 (6 bases). The CDR3 totals 14 residues. CDR1 GTSNPN and CDR2 SVGIG come from the germline V gene (reference sequence). V gave up 2 bases and J gave up 3 bases, with 13 bases separating them. CDR3 protein: CAWSPGGVKETQYF. The CDR3 DNA sequence: TGTGCCTGGAGTCCAGGAGGGGTCAAAGAGACCCAGTACTTC. Variable domain in full (rest from reference TRBV30 and TRBJ2-5): SQTIHQWPATLVQPVGSPLSLECTVEGTSNPNLYWYRQAAGRGLQLLFYSVGIGQISSEVPQNLSASRPQDRQFILSSKKLLLSDSGFYLCAWSPGGVKETQYFGPGTRLLVL.

Worth noting for this clonotype: Given a much more abundant clone one base away, this may be a read error. The chain employs TRBV7-2 and TRBJ2-7; no clear D gene. Germline V gene lookup returns CDR1 SGHTA and CDR2 FQGNSA. CDR3 length: 13 residues. The CDR3 is CANSLQVFYEQYF. CDR3 bases: TGTGCCAACAGCCTGCAGGTCTTCTACGAGCAGTACTTC.

This clonotype was counted ten times or more. The J gene is TRBJ2-3, the V gene TRBV7-8; 10 nucleotides agree with TRBD1. This CDR3 region has 15 residues. Trimming at V came to 4 bases and at J to 3 bases, leaving 4 bases not matched to a gene. Germline values: CDR1 SGHVS, CDR2 FQNEAQ. CDR3 sequence (DNA): TGTGCCAGCAGCTGGGGGACAGGGGCGACAGATACGCAGTATTTT. Protein product: CASSWGTGATDTQYF.

This clonotype occurred many times. V gene TRBV24-1 combines with J gene TRBJ2-2; 10 nucleotides align to TRBD2. The CDR3 extends over 18 amino acids. Germline CDR1 KGHDR, CDR2 SFDVKD. V shed 12 bases, J shed 4 bases, and the junction held 19 bases outside the gene matches. The chain's CDR3 is CAGPRVSSGSRSTGELFF. CDR3 nucleotide sequence: TGTGCCGGACCCAGGGTGTCTAGCGGGAGTCGTAGCACCGGGGAGCTGTTTTTT.

The V gene is TRBV12-3 or TRBV12-4, the J gene TRBJ2-7; D might be TRBD1 (7 bases). V was clipped by 5 bases and J by 0 bases, with 17 bases between them. The CDR3 runs to 16 residues. The CDR3 DNA reads TGTGCCAGCAGTCATCAGGGGGGCTTAACCTCCTACGAGCAGTACTTC. Protein product: CASSHQGGLTSYEQYF.

This chain uses TRBV20-1 with TRBJ1-5; the D gene is possibly TRBD1 (5 bases). Germline lookup yields CDR1 DFQATT and CDR2 SNEGSKA (reference sequence). The length of the CDR3 is 18 residues. The ends were cut back, 4 bases at V and 1 base at J, with 23 bases in the middle. As DNA, the CDR3 is TGCAGTGCTATTAATCGGGCAGGCGACAGAGTAAGCAATCAGCCCCAGCATTTT. It yields the protein CSAINRAGDRVSNQPQHF.

This clonotype was detected ten times or more. V and J are TRBV18 and TRBJ2-3, with D uncertain. The CDR3 is made up of 15 amino acids. CDR1 is KGHSH and CDR2 is LQKENI in the germline V gene. The V and J ends lost 2 bases and 2 bases respectively, with 11 bases between them. In nucleotides, the CDR3 is TGTGCCAGCTCACCAAGAATGGGGAACACAGATACGCAGTATTTT. Encoded protein: CASSPRMGNTDTQYF.

This clonotype was observed many times. The rearrangement uses TRBV28 and TRBJ1-4; D is uncertain. The V end lost 6 bases, the J end lost 0 bases, and 8 bases lay between the germline ends. The germline CDR1 and CDR2 sequences are MDHEN and SYDVKM. This CDR3 contains 14 residues. The CDR3: CASRSHATNEKLFF. In DNA, the CDR3 is TGTGCCAGCAGGTCACATGCAACTAATGAAAAACTGTTTTTT. The whole variable domain, filled in from reference TRBV28 and TRBJ1-4, reads DVKVTQSSRYLVKRTGEKVFLECVQDMDHENMFWYRQDPGLGLRLIYFSYDVKMKEKGDIPEGYSVSREKKERFSLILESASTNQTSMYLCASRSHATNEKLFFGSGTQLSVL.

This clonotype was observed a handful of times. V usage is TRBV19 and J usage is TRBJ1-1; the D gene is possibly TRBD1 (5 bases). V shed 0 bases and J shed 7 bases, with 9 bases lying between them. The CDR3 has 13 residues. Per germline, CDR1 LNHDA and CDR2 SQIVND (reference sequence). The CDR3 here is CASSIDRQNEAFF. The DNA for the CDR3 is TGTGCCAGTAGTATAGATCGACAGAATGAAGCTTTCTTT.

This clonotype was observed many times. The gene calls are TRBV27 and TRBJ2-1; D is perhaps TRBD2 (5 bases). Germline V CDR1 and CDR2: MNHEY, SMNVEV (reference sequence). The CDR3 sequence is 13 residues long. The V end was cut by 3 bases, the J end by 8 bases, with 11 bases between. DNA for the CDR3: TGTGCCAGCAGTTTCTCCGGGGATTATGAGCAGTTCTTC. This sequence encodes CASSFSGDYEQFF.

The sample holds many counts of this clonotype. V gene TRBV7-9 combines with J gene TRBJ2-7; 10 bases match TRBD2. This CDR3 spans 16 amino acids. V was pared by 3 bases and J by 1 base, with 6 bases of the junction left unmatched. The germline gives CDR1 SEHNR, CDR2 FQNEAQ (reference sequence). CDR3 sequence: CASSFLRTSGSYEQYF. The CDR3 DNA reads as TGTGCCAGCAGCTTCCTCAGGACTAGCGGATCCTACGAGCAGTACTTC. Based on the CDR3 plus reference TRBV7-9 and TRBJ2-7, the full variable domain is DTGVSQNPRHKITKRGQNVTFRCDPISEHNRLYWYRQTLGQGPEFLTYFQNEAQLEKSRLLSDRFSAERPKGSFSTLEIQRTEQGDSAMYLCASSFLRTSGSYEQYFGPGTRLTVT.

The rearrangement uses TRBV7-6 and TRBJ2-5; perhaps D is TRBD1 or TRBD2 (5 bases each). Germline CDR1 and CDR2: SGHVS and FNYEAQ. The CDR3 sequence is 18 residues long. V lost 5 bases and J 4 bases, leaving 26 bases between the germline ends. The CDR3 spells CASSRRGLLHSQGETQYF. The CDR3 coding sequence is TGTGCCAGCAGCCGCCGAGGGCTCCTACATTCTCAGGGAGAGACCCAGTACTTC.

There are many counts of this clonotype. The genes are TRBV20-1 and TRBJ1-5, with TRBD1 as a possible D gene (6 bases). Germline V lookup: CDR1 DFQATT, CDR2 SNEGSKA (reference sequence). The V end lost 1 base, the J end lost 2 bases, and 12 bases lay between the germline ends. The CDR3 consists of 15 residues. The CDR3 loop is CSARGGGGGNQPQHF. CDR3 sequence (DNA): TGCAGTGCTAGAGGAGGGGGGGGCGGCAATCAGCCCCAGCATTTT.

This clonotype was counted a few times. This chain joins TRBV14 and TRBJ1-4, with unresolved D. Germline CDR1 is SGHDN and CDR2 is FVKESK. This CDR3 has 13 residues. V was pared by 6 bases and J by 6 bases, with 11 bases between. The CDR3 nucleotides read TGTGCCAGCAGTAGTCTGAGATATGAAAAACTGTTTTTT. Translating gives CASSSLRYEKLFF.

The table lists this clonotype with many counts. V is TRBV6-1 and J is TRBJ1-1; D is uncertain. Germline V gene data show CDR1 as MNHNS and CDR2 as SASEGT. The CDR3 runs 13 residues. The V end was cut by 5 bases, the J end by 0 bases, with 7 bases between. Here the CDR3 DNA reads TGTGCCAGCAGTTATAGGCTGAACACTGAAGCTTTCTTT. This codes for CASSYRLNTEAFF.

The chain joins TRBV9 to TRBJ2-1, with TRBD2 matching over 12 bases. The CDR3 loop spans 15 amino acids. J was trimmed by 8 bases and V by 1 base; bases with no gene match: 4. Germline CDR1 reads SGDLS; CDR2 reads YYNGEE. CDR3 loop: CASSVLAGGPYEQFF. CDR3 DNA: TGTGCCAGCAGCGTACTAGCGGGAGGGCCATATGAGCAGTTCTTC.

There are many counts of this clonotype. Here the CDR3 reads CASSYHEQYF. The CDR3, as DNA: TGTGCCAGCAGTTACCACGAGCAGTACTTC. This chain links TRBV28 with TRBJ2-7; D gene uncertain. Trimming took 4 bases from V and 5 from J, leaving 3 bases between them. This CDR3 contains 10 residues. CDR1 is MDHEN and CDR2 is SYDVKM in the germline V gene.

This clonotype came up many times. The chain couples TRBV7-9 to TRBJ2-1; 11 bases fit TRBD2. V shed 5 bases, J shed 8 bases, and the junction held 11 bases outside the gene matches. The CDR3 has 16 amino acids. CDR1 SEHNR and CDR2 FQNEAQ come from the germline V gene (reference sequence). CDR3 loop: CASSPKTSGMVHEQFF. Written as DNA, the CDR3 is TGTGCCAGCAGCCCGAAGACTAGCGGGATGGTTCATGAGCAGTTCTTC.

Turning to this clonotype: A much larger clone sits a single nucleotide away, making a read error possible. The rearrangement uses TRBV5-6 and TRBJ1-5; D may be TRBD1 (6 bases). The V and J ends lost 3 bases and 1 base respectively, with 8 bases between them. The CDR3 is 14 amino acids. Germline-derived CDR1 and CDR2 are SGHDT and YYEEEE. CDR3: CASSWTESNQPQHF. In nucleotides, the CDR3 is TGTGCCAGCAGCTGGACAGAGAGCAATCAGCCCCAGCATTTT.

This clonotype has at least ten counts. This chain joins TRBV7-2 and TRBJ2-1; D call uncertain. From germline, CDR1 is SGHTA and CDR2 FQGNSA. The CDR3 is 14 residues long. The V end lost 4 bases, the J end lost 9 bases, and 16 bases lay between the germline ends. The CDR3 here is CASSSRVATIEQFF. The CDR3 DNA follows: TGTGCCAGCAGCTCGCGCGTTGCAACGATTGAGCAGTTCTTC. Drawing the rest from reference TRBV7-2 and TRBJ2-1, the complete variable domain is GAGVSQSPSNKVTEKGKDVELRCDPISGHTALYWYRQSLGQGLEFLIYFQGNSAPDKSGLPSDRFSAERTGGSVSTLTIQRTQQEDSAVYLCASSSRVATIEQFFGPGTRLTVL.

This clonotype was detected ten times or more. The CDR3 is CAISATSRSYEQYF. The CDR3 DNA follows: TGTGCCATCAGTGCGACTAGCAGGTCCTACGAGCAGTACTTC. The V call is TRBV10-3, the J call TRBJ2-7; 7 nucleotides match TRBD2. J lost 1 base, V lost 4 bases, and 4 bases had no gene match. Germline-derived CDR1 and CDR2 are ENHRY and SYGVKD. This CDR3 comprises 14 residues.

There are many counts of this clonotype. This sequence joins TRBV20-1 and TRBJ2-1; D is uncertain. With 2 bases removed from V and 5 bases from J, the gap between germline ends came to 4 bases. This CDR3 contains 11 residues. Germline V CDR1 and CDR2: DFQATT, SNEGSKA (reference sequence). Here the CDR3 DNA reads TGCAGTGCTAGAAAACACAATGAGCAGTTCTTC. It yields the protein CSARKHNEQFF.

There are many counts of this clonotype. The rearrangement uses TRBV3-1 and TRBJ1-2; TRBD1 is a possible D gene (6 bases). Germline V gives CDR1 LGHDT, CDR2 YNNKEL (reference sequence). CDR3 size: 16 residues. Trimming shortened V by 4 bases and J by 8 bases, and 23 bases separated the two germline ends. Here the CDR3 DNA reads TGTGCCAGCAGCCTGTTGGGCGGCAGGGGAGTAAGCGGCTACACCTTC. It yields the protein CASSLLGGRGVSGYTF.

This clonotype was seen at least ten times. The chain links TRBV6-1 to TRBJ1-1, with TRBD1 as a possible D gene (5 bases). Looked up from germline, CDR1 is MNHNS and CDR2 is SASEGT. The CDR3 spans 15 residues. Trimming took 1 base from V and 4 from J, leaving 13 bases between them. CDR3 DNA sequence: TGTGCCAGCAGTGAAGGGGAGGGGTGGGGCACTGAAGCTTTCTTT. It is translated as CASSEGEGWGTEAFF.

This clonotype was observed at least ten times. The chain has TRBV11-2 and TRBJ2-2; D gene uncertain. This CDR3 is built from 15 residues. V was pared by 5 bases and J by 4 bases, with 14 bases between. Per germline, CDR1 SGHAT and CDR2 FQNNGV. The CDR3: CASSTRGPGTGELFF. CDR3 nucleotides: TGTGCCAGCAGCACCCGAGGTCCGGGCACCGGGGAGCTGTTTTTT.

J is TRBJ2-3 and V is TRBV9; D call uncertain. Deletions cut 3 bases from V and 0 bases from J, with 8 bases between. This CDR3 is 14 amino acids long. CDR1 SGDLS and CDR2 YYNGEE come from the germline V gene. The CDR3 nucleotides read TGTGCCAGCAGCGCAGACGGGAGCACAGATACGCAGTATTTT. As protein: CASSADGSTDTQYF.